This T cell receptor beta chain was obtained from a study of Graves' ophthalmopathy and Graves' hyperthyroidism. Study details: Peripheral blood sampling occurred at initial diagnosis, before any treatment.

RNA transcripts yielded amplified TCR beta CDR3 regions. HTBI-primed first-round RT-PCR preceded second-round multiplex PCR. In TCRdb, the multiplex PCR reads were re-called with MiXCR into one record per CDR3 protein. The sample lists roughly 350,000 distinct CDR3 sequences; roughly a sixth were seen once. This clonotype was detected many times. Per germline, CDR1 PRHDT and CDR2 FYEKMQ (reference sequence). Germline trimming cut 2 bases from V and 4 bases from J; bases unmatched to any gene: 11. CDR3 length: 17 residues. Each hyperthyroidism patient was newly diagnosed, with under 2 months' duration, and aged 18 to 65. Fresh peripheral blood, 8.5 to 10 ml, was the PBMC source.

This TCR was sampled from an adult woman with stable Graves' hyperthyroidism. The sample consisted of peripheral blood. The chain uses TRBV13 and TRBJ2-5; 9 bases match TRBD2. The CDR3 protein is CASSLRAGGPRRETQYF. The CDR3 DNA reads TGTGCCAGCAGCTTAAGGGCGGGAGGGCCTCGACGAGAGACCCAGTACTTC.